This TCR beta chain was identified during a study of T cells in Graves' hyperthyroidism and ophthalmopathy. Comments on this clonotype: As yet, its antigen is unknown.

Study conclusions and caveats: From stable hyperthyroidism, ophthalmopathy was set apart by a 13 V-J model.

Researchers amplified the TCR beta CDR3 regions from RNA transcripts. The HTBI primer set served for first-round RT-PCR of the TCR CDR3. TCRdb re-analysed the multiplex PCR reads in MiXCR, keeping a single row per CDR3 protein. The sample yields 330,000 or so distinct CDR3 sequences, roughly 20% seen once. The CDR3 is made up of 13 amino acids. In germline, CDR1 is GTSNPN, CDR2 SVGIG (reference sequence). Trimming stripped 3 bases from V and 2 bases from J, with 10 bases between. The specimen was blood. V and J are TRBV30 and TRBJ2-5; D possibly corresponds to TRBD2 (6 bases). This receptor was taken from a woman aged 35 to 49 with Graves' ophthalmopathy. DNA of the CDR3: TGTGCCTGGAGCGGAGGGACGCAAGAGACCCAGTACTTC. Residues: CAWSGGTQETQYF.